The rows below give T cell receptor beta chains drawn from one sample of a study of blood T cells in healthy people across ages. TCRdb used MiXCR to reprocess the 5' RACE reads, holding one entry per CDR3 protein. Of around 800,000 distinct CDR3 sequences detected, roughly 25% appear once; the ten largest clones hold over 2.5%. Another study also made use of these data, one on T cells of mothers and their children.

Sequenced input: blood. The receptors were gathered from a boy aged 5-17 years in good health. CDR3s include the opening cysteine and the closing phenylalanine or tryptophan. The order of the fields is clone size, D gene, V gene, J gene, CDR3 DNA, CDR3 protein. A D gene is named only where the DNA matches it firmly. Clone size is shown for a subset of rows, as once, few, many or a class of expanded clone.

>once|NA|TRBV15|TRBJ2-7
TGTGCCACCAGCAGACTCCGGGACCCAACCTACGAGCAGTACTTC
CATSRLRDPTYEQYF
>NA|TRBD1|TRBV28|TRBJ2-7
TGTGCCAGCAGAGCTTTCAAGGGGACAGGGGGCGGATACGAGCAGTACTTC
CASRAFKGTGGGYEQYF
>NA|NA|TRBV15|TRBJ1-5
TGTGCCACCAGCAGTTCAGGAGCCCGGCCCCAGCATTTT
CATSSSGARPQHF
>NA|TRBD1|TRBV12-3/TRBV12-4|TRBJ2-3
TGTGCCAGCAGTTTGGACAGGATAAGAGGGCCTAGCACAGATACGCAGTATTTT
CASSLDRIRGPSTDTQYF
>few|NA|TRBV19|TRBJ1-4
TGTGCCAGTAGTATAGCCAGGGGCCCTGAAAAACTGTTTTTT
CASSIARGPEKLFF
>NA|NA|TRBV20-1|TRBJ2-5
TGCAGTGCCACAAGACCCAGGGGTAACCAAGAGACCCAGTACTTC
CSATRPRGNQETQYF
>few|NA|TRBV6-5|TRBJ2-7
TGTGCCAGCAGTTACTCTCCTGACAGCACCTACGAGCAGTACTTC
CASSYSPDSTYEQYF
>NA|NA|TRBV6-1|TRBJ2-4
TGTGCCAGCAGTGAAGGAACAGACCTAGCCAAAAACATTCAGTACTTC
CASSEGTDLAKNIQYF
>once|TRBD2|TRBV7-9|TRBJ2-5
TGTGCCAGCAGCTCCCGTCGTACTAGCGAACAAGAGACCCAGTACTTC
CASSSRRTSEQETQYF
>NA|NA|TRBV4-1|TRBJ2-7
TGCGCCAGCAGCCAAGAGGGCGGGGACTCCTACGAGCAGTACTTC
CASSQEGGDSYEQYF
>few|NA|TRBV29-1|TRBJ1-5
TGCAGCGCCCAACGAGGGGAGAATCAGCCCCAGCATTTT
CSAQRGENQPQHF
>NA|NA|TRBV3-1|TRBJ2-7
TGTGCCAGCGGCGTTAGGGGCTACGAGCAGTACTTC
CASGVRGYEQYF
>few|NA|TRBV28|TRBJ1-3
TGTGCCAGCGGAGGAAGCGTTCCGGACACTGGAAACACCATATATTTT
CASGGSVPDTGNTIYF
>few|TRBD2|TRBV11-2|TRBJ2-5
TGTGCCAGCAGGTTCGGGGGGTGGCAAGAGACCCAGTACTTC
CASRFGGWQETQYF
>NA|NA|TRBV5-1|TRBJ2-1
TGCGCCAGCAGCCTAACATGGGAGGCTGAGCAGTTCTTC
CASSLTWEAEQFF
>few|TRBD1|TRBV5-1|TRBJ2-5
TGCGCCAGCAGCCCCACAGGGGACACAGGAGAGACCCAGTACTTC
CASSPTGDTGETQYF
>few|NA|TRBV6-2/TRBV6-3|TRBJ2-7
TGTGCCAGCAGTTGGTACGGGGACGAGCAGTACTTC
CASSWYGDEQYF
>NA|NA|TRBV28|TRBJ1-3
TGTGCCAGCAGACTTACGGGGGGAAACACCATATATTTT
CASRLTGGNTIYF
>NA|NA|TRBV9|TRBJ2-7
TGTGCCAGCAGCGTAGATGCGGAATACGAGCAGTACTTC
CASSVDAEYEQYF
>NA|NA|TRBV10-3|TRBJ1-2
TGTGCCATCAGTGAGACCAGGGAAGGCCTCTATGGCTACACCTTC
CAISETREGLYGYTF
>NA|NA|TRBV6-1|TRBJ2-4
TGTGCCAGCAGTGGCCCCGGGGATGGCAAAAACATTCAGTACTTC
CASSGPGDGKNIQYF
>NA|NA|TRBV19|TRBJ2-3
TGTGCCAGTAGTATATCCGCGCAGGATACGCAGTATTTT
CASSISAQDTQYF
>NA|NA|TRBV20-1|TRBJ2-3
TGCAGTGCGAAAACTACTAGCACAGATACGCAGTATTTT
CSAKTTSTDTQYF
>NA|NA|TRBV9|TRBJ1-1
TGTGCCAGCAGCGTTTATCGGAACACTGAAGCTTTCTTT
CASSVYRNTEAFF
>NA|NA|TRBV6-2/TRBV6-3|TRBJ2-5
TGTGCCAGCAATAAAGAGACCCAGTACTTC
CASNKETQYF
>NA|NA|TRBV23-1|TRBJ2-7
TGCGCCAGCAGTCAATCCGCACAGGGCGGCTACGAGCAGTACTTC
CASSQSAQGGYEQYF
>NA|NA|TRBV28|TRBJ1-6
TGTGCCAGCAGTTTGAACCGATATGTACCTACCTATAATTCACCCCTCCACTTT
CASSLNRYVPTYNSPLHF
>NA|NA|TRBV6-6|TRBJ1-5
TGTGCCAGCAGTTACGGGAGTAATGGCAATCAGCGCCAGCATTTT
CASSYGSNGNQRQHF
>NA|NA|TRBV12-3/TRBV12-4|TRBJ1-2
TGTGCCAGCAGTTTAGGGGGGCTGGTTGGCTACACCTTC
CASSLGGLVGYTF
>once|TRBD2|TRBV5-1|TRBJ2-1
TGCGCCAGCAGAAGCGGGGGCCCTCGAGAAAACTACAATGAGCAGTTCTTC
CASRSGGPRENYNEQFF
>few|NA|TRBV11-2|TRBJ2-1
TGTGCCAGCAGCTCCCCAGAGGTAGATGAGCAGTTCTTC
CASSSPEVDEQFF
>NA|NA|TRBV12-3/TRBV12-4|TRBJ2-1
TGTGCCAGCAGCGAAGTTGGCGGGCGATACAATGAGCAGTTCTTC
CASSEVGGRYNEQFF
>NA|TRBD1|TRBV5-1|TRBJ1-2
TGCGCCAGCAGTCGGGACAGCTCTTCGCAGGGCTACACCTTC
CASSRDSSSQGYTF
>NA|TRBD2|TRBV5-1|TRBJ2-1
TGCGCCACCTCGTTTGGGGGGGGCTACAATGAGCAGTTCTTC
CATSFGGGYNEQFF
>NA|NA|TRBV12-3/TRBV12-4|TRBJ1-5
TGTGCCAGCAGTCCACAGGATAGCAATCAGCCCCAGCATTTT
CASSPQDSNQPQHF
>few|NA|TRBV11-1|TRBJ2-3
TGTGCCAGCAGCCCGAAGCTAGCGGATACGCAGTATTTT
CASSPKLADTQYF
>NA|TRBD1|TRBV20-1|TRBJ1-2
TGCAGTGCTCCGAAAGACAGGGGGCGAGGCTACACCTTC
CSAPKDRGRGYTF
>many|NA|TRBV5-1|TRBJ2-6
TGCGCCAGCAGAATCGCAGGGATCTCTGGGGCCAACGTCCTGACTTTC
CASRIAGISGANVLTF
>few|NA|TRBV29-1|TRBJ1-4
TGCGGCGTTGATAGCAGGGGCGCTAATCTTAATGAAAAACTGTTTTTT
CGVDSRGANLNEKLFF
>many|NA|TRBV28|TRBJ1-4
TGTGCCAGCAGCCCACAGGCAACTAATGAAAAACTGTTTTTT
CASSPQATNEKLFF
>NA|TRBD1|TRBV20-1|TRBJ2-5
TGCGGAGGACAGGTACAAGAGACCCAGTACTTC
CGGQVQETQYF
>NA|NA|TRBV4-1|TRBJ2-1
TGCGCCAGCAGCCAAGGGCCGGGGTGGAATGAGCAGTTCTTC
CASSQGPGWNEQFF
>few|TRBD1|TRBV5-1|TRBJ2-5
TGCGCCAGCAGCTTGTGGACAGGGACCGAGACCCAGTACTTC
CASSLWTGTETQYF
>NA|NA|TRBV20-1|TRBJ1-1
TGCAGTGCTAAGGAGGGGCCGACCTTGGGAGCTTTCTTT
CSAKEGPTLGAFF
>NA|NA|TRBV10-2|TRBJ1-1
TGCGCCAGCAGATACAGGACGAACACTGAAGCTTTCTTT
CASRYRTNTEAFF
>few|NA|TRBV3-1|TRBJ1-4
TGTGCCAGCAGCAGCCAGATTGAAAAACTGTTTTTT
CASSSQIEKLFF
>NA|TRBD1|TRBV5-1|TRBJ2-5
TGCGCCAGCAGCTCGCGACAGGGGATGGAGACCCAGTACTTC
CASSSRQGMETQYF
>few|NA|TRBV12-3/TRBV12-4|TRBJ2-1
TGTGCCAGCCTAGGAGGGGTGATGCAGTTCTTC
CASLGGVMQFF
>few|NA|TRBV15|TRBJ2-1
TGTGCCACCAGCAGAGCCCCGGGTGAGCAGTTCTTC
CATSRAPGEQFF
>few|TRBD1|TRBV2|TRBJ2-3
TGTGCCAGCAGTCTGACAGGGGGCAGGTCAGATACGCAGTATTTT
CASSLTGGRSDTQYF